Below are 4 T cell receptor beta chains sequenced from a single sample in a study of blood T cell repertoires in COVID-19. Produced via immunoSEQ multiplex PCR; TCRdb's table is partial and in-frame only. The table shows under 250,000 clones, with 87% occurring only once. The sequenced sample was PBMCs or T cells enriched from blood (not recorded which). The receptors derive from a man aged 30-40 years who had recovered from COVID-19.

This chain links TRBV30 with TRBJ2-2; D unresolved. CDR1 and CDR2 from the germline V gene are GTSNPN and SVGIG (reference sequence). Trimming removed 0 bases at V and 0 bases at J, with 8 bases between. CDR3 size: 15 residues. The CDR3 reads CAWSVLHANTGELFF. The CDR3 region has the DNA TGTGCCTGGAGTGTTTTACACGCGAACACCGGGGAGCTGTTTTTT.

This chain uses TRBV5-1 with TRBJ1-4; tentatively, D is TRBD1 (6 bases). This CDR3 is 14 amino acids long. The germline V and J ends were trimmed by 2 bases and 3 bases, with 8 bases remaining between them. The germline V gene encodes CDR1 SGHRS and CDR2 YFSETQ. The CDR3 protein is CASSLGTSNEKLFF. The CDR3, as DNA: TGCGCCAGCAGCTTAGGGACATCTAATGAAAAACTGTTTTTT.

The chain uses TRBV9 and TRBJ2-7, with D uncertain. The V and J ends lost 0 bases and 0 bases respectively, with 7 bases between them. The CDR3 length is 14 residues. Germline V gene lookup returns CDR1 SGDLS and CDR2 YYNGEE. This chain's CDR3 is CASSVAPSSYEQYF. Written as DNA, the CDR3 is TGTGCCAGCAGCGTAGCCCCGAGCTCCTACGAGCAGTACTTC.

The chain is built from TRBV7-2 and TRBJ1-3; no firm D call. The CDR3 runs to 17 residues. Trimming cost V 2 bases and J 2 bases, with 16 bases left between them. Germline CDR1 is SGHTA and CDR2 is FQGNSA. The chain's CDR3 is CASSLQSTAVTGNTIYF. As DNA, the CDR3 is TGTGCCAGCAGCTTACAATCGACCGCGGTAACTGGAAACACCATATATTTT. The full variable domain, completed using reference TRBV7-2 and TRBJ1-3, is GAGVSQSPSNKVTEKGKDVELRCDPISGHTALYWYRQSLGQGLEFLIYFQGNSAPDKSGLPSDRFSAERTGGSVSTLTIQRTQQEDSAVYLCASSLQSTAVTGNTIYFGEGSWLTVV.